This entry describes one TCR beta chain. This entry comes from a study of blood T cell repertoires in COVID-19. About the research overall: Nucleic acid was either cDNA or gDNA, and it came from T cells, B-cell-depleted T cells, or PBMCs.

Across 20 to 25 US areas, participants ranged in age from roughly 18 to 95 years. In assigning cohorts, the study relied on participant-reported clinical history. In Cohort 3, a recovered donor had either two negative PCRs, clearance, or symptom resolution. Produced via immunoSEQ multiplex PCR; TCRdb's table is partial and in-frame only. The table includes hundreds of thousands of clones, around nine tenths detected once. The origin of this receptor is a woman aged 40 to 49 who had recovered from COVID-19. The sequencing input was PBMCs or T cells enriched from blood (not recorded which).

The CDR3 sequence is CAISTGTGNTGELFF. The CDR3 DNA sequence: TGTGCCATCAGTACCGGGACAGGGAACACCGGGGAGCTGTTTTTT. The rearrangement joins TRBV10-3 to TRBJ2-2, with 8 positions matching TRBD1. The CDR3 sequence is 15 residues long. Germline-derived CDR1 and CDR2 are ENHRY and SYGVKD. The trim removed 5 bases at V and 1 base at J, leaving 3 bases unmatched.